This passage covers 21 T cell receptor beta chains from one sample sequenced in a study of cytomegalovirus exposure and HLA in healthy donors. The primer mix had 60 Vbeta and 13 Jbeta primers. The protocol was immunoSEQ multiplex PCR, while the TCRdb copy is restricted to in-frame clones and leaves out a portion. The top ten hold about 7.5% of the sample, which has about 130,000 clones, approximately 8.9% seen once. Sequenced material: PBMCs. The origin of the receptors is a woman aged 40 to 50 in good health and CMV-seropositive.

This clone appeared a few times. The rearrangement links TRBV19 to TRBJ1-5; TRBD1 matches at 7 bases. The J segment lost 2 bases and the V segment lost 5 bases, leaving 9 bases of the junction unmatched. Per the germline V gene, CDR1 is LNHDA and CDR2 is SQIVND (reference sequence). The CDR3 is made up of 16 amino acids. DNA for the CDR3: TGTGCCAGTAGTGACCGACAGGGATGGGGCAATCAGCCCCAGCATTTT. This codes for CASSDRQGWGNQPQHF.

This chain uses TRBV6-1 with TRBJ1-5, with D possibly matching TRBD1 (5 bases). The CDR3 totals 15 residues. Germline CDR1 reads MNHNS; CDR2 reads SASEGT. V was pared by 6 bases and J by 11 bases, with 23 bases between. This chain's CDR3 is CASRETAARDQAQHF. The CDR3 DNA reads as TGTGCCAGCAGGGAGACAGCCGCTCGTGATCAAGCCCAGCATTTT.

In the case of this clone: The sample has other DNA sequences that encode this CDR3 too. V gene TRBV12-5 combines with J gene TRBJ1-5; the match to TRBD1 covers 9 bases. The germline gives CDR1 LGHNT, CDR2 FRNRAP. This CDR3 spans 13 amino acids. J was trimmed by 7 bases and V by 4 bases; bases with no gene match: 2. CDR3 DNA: TGTGCTAGTGGTTCGGACAGGGGCCAGCCCCAGCATTTT. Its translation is CASGSDRGQPQHF.

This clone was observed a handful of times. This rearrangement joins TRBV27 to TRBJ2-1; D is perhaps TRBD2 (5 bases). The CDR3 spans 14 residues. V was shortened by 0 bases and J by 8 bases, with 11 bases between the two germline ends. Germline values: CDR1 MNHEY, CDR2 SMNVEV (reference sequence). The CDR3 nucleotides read TGTGCCAGCAGTTTATCGGAGGCTGTCGATGAGCAGTTCTTC. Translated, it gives CASSLSEAVDEQFF.

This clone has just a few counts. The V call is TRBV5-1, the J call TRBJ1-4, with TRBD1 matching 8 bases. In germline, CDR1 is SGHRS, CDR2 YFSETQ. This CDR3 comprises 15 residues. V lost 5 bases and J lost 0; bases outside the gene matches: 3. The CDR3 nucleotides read TGCGCCAGCAGGCAACAGGGGGCAACTAATGAAAAACTGTTTTTT. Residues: CASRQQGATNEKLFF.

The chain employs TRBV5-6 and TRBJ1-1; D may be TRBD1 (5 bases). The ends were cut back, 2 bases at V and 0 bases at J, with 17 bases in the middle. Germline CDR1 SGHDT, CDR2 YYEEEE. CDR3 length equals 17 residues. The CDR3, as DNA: TGTGCCAGCAGCTTAAGGGGTCTTGATGGAATGAACACTGAAGCTTTCTTT. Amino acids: CASSLRGLDGMNTEAFF.

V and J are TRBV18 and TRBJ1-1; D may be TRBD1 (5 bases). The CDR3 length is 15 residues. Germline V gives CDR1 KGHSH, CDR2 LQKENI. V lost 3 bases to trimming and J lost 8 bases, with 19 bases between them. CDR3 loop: CASSPTTPGTSEAFF. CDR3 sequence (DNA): TGTGCCAGCTCACCGACGACACCCGGGACTTCAGAAGCTTTCTTT. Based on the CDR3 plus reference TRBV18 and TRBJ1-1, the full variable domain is NAGVMQNPRHLVRRRGQEARLRCSPMKGHSHVYWYRQLPEEGLKFMVYLQKENIIDESGMPKERFSAEFPKEGPSILRIQQVVRGDSAAYFCASSPTTPGTSEAFFGQGTRLTVV.

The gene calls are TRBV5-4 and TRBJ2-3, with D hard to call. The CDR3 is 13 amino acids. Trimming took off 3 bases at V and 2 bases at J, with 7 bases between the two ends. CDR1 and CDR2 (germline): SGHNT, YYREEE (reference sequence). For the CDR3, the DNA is TGTGCCAGCAGCTACACACCCACAGATACGCAGTATTTT. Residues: CASSYTPTDTQYF.

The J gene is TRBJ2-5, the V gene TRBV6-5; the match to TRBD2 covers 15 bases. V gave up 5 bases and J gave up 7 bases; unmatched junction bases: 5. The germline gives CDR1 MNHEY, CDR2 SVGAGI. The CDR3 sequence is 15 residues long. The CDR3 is CASSNGLAGGWTQYF. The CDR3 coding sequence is TGTGCCAGCAGTAACGGACTAGCGGGGGGGTGGACCCAGTACTTC.

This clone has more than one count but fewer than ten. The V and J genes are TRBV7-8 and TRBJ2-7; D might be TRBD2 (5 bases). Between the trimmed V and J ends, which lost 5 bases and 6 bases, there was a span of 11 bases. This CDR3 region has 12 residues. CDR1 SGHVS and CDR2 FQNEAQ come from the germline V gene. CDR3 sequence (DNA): TGTGCCAGCAGCCGACTGGGAGCCGAGCAGTACTTC. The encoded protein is CASSRLGAEQYF. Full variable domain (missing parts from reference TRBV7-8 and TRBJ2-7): GAGVSQSPRYKVAKRGQDVALRCDPISGHVSLFWYQQALGQGPEFLTYFQNEAQLDKSGLPSDRFFAERPEGSVSTLKIQRTQQEDSAVYLCASSRLGAEQYFGPGTRLTVT.

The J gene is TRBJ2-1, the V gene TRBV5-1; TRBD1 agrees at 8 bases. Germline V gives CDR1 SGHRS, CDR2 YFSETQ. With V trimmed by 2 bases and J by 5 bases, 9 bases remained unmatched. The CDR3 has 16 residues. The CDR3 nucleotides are TGCGCCAGCAGCTTTGTACCGGGACAGGCAGACAATGAGCAGTTCTTC. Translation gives CASSFVPGQADNEQFF.

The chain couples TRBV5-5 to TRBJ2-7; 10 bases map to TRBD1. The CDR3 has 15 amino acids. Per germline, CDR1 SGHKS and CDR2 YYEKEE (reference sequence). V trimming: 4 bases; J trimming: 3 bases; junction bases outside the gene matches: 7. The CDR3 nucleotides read TGTGCCAGCAGCCGGACAGGGGGAAGTTTCTACGAGCAGTACTTC. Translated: CASSRTGGSFYEQYF. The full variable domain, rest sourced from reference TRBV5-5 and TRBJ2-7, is DAGVTQSPTHLIKTRGQQVTLRCSPISGHKSVSWYQQVLGQGPQFIFQYYEKEERGRGNFPDRFSARQFPNYSSELNVNALLLGDSALYLCASSRTGGSFYEQYFGPGTRLTVT.

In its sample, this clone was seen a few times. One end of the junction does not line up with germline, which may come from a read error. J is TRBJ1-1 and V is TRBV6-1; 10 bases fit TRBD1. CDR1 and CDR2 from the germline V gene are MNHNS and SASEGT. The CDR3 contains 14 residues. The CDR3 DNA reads TGTGCCAGCAGTAGGACAGGGGGGAACACTGAAGCTTCCTTT. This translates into CASSRTGGNTEASF.

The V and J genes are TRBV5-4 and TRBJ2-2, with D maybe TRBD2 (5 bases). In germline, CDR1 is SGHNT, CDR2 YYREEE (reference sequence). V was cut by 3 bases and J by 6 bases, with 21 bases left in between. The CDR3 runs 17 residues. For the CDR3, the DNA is TGTGCCAGCAGCTCCGCCGTGGCTAGCAGTGTCGCCGGGGAGCTGTTTTTT. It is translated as CASSSAVASSVAGELFF.

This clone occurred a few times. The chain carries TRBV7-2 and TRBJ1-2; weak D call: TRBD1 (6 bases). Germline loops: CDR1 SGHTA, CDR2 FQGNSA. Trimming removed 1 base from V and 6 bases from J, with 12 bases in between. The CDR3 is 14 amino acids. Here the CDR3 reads CASSLGQEYNGYTF. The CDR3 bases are TGTGCCAGCAGCTTAGGACAGGAGTATAATGGCTACACCTTC.

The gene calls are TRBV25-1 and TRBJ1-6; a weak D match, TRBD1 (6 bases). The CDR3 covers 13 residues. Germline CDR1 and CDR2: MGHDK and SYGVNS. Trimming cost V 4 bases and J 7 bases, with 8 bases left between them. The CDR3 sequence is CASSATGNSPLHF. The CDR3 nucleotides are TGTGCCAGCAGTGCCACAGGGAATTCACCCCTCCACTTT. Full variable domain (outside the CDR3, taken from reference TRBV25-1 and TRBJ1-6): EADIYQTPRYLVIGTGKKITLECSQTMGHDKMYWYQQDPGMELHLIHYSYGVNSTEKGDLSSESTVSRIRTEHFPLTLESARPSHTSQYLCASSATGNSPLHFGNGTRLTVT.

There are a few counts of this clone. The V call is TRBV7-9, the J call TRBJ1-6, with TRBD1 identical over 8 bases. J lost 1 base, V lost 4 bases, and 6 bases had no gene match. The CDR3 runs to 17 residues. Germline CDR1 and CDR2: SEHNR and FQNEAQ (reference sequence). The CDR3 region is CASSSDRGGSYNSPLHF. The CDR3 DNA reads TGTGCCAGCAGCTCCGACAGGGGAGGGTCCTATAATTCACCCCTCCACTTT.

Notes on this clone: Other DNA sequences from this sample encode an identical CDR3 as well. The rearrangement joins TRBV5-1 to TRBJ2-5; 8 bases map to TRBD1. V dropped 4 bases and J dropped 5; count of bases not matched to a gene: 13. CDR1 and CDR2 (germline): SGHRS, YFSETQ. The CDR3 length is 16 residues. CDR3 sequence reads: CASSPLATGVGETQYF. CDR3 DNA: TGCGCCAGCAGCCCGCTGGCGACAGGGGTTGGGGAGACCCAGTACTTC. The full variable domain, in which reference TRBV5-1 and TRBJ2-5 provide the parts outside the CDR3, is KAGVTQTPRYLIKTRGQQVTLSCSPISGHRSVSWYQQTPGQGLQFLFEYFSETQRNKGNFPGRFSGRQFSNSRSEMNVSTLELGDSALYLCASSPLATGVGETQYFGPGTRLLVL.

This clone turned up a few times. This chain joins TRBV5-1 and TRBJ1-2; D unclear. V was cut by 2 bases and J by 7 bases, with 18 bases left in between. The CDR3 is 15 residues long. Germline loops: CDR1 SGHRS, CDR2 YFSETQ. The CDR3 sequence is CASSFVPDGLVGYTF. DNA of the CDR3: TGCGCCAGCAGCTTCGTACCGGACGGACTAGTTGGCTACACCTTC. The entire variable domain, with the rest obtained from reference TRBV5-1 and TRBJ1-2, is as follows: KAGVTQTPRYLIKTRGQQVTLSCSPISGHRSVSWYQQTPGQGLQFLFEYFSETQRNKGNFPGRFSGRQFSNSRSEMNVSTLELGDSALYLCASSFVPDGLVGYTFGSGTRLTVV.

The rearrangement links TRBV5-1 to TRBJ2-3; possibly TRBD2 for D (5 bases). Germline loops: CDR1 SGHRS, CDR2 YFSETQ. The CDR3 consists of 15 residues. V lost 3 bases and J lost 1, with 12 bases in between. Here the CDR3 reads CASSSGMWGTDTQYF. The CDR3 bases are TGCGCCAGCAGCTCGGGGATGTGGGGCACAGATACGCAGTATTTT.

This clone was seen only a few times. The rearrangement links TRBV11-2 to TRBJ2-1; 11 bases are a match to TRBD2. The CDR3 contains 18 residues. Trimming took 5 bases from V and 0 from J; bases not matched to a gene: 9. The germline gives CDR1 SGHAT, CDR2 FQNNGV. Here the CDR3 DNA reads TGTGCCAGCAGCCGTACTAGCGGGGGCCCGAGCTCCTACAATGAGCAGTTCTTC. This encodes CASSRTSGGPSSYNEQFF.